The rows below give T cell receptor beta chains drawn from one sample of a study of sequential checkpoint blockade in melanoma. Measured with immunoSEQ multiplex PCR; TCRdb has only the in-frame clones, and not every one. Of approximately 13,000 clones listed, roughly 76% are singletons. The sequencing here drew on CD8+ T cells sorted from blood (inferred from file names), taken from a patient given nivolumab and ipilimumab in sequence. These receptors were collected from a human patient with melanoma. Some clones in this sample may be carry-over from other donors' samples. CDR3s include the opening cysteine and the closing phenylalanine or tryptophan. A D gene is named only where the DNA matches it firmly. The size of a clone is reported for some rows only, either as once, few or many, or as a class for expanded clones.

v_gene,abundance,d_gene,j_gene,CDR3nt,CDR3aa
TRBV15,.,TRBD1,TRBJ2-6,TGTGCCACCAGCGCGGACAGGGGGGTCGGGGCCAACGTCCTGACTTTC,CATSADRGVGANVLTF
TRBV4-2,.,.,TRBJ1-2,TGTGCCAGCAGCCAAGGAGAGATCTATGGCTACACCTTC,CASSQGEIYGYTF
TRBV4-2,.,.,TRBJ1-1,TGTGCCAGCAGCCAAGTCGGGGGGAACACTGAAGCTTTCTTT,CASSQVGGNTEAFF
TRBV27,few,TRBD1,TRBJ2-7,TGTGCCAGCAGACTCGGGACAGCACTGTTCTACGAGCAGTACTTC,CASRLGTALFYEQYF
TRBV19,few,TRBD2,TRBJ2-1,TGTGCCAGTAGTTTTCTAGCGGGCGAGCAGTTCTTC,CASSFLAGEQFF
TRBV19,few,.,TRBJ2-1,TGTGCCAGTAGTAGGGCGGACACTATCGGCAATGAGCAGTTCTTC,CASSRADTIGNEQFF
TRBV27,.,.,TRBJ1-5,TGTGCCAGCAGTTTATTAGGTGCGGGGCCCCAGCATTTT,CASSLLGAGPQHF
TRBV9,.,.,TRBJ2-1,TGTGCCAGCAGCTTACGACTGGGCTCCTACAATGAGCAGTTCTTC,CASSLRLGSYNEQFF
TRBV7-2,many,.,TRBJ2-7,TGTGCCAGCAGCTTTCGGGACTGGGGGGACTACGAGCAGTACTTC,CASSFRDWGDYEQYF
TRBV4-1,.,.,TRBJ1-4,TGCGCCAGCAGCCCGGGACAAGGAGCCACTAATGAAAAACTGTTTTTT,CASSPGQGATNEKLFF
TRBV9,few,TRBD2,TRBJ2-1,TGTGCCAGCAGCACCAGCGGACTAGCGGGGGGTGATGAGCAGTTCTTC,CASSTSGLAGGDEQFF
TRBV11-2,.,.,TRBJ1-1,TGTGCCAGCAGCTTGGGCTCGAACACTGAAGCTTTCTTT,CASSLGSNTEAFF
TRBV4-3,.,.,TRBJ1-1,TGCGCCAGCAGCGAGGGGACTTTAACTTTCTTT,CASSEGTLTFF
TRBV5-1,few,TRBD1,TRBJ1-1,TGCGCCAGCAGCACAGGACAGGGGGCCCCGATAGACAACACTGAAGCTTTCTTT,CASSTGQGAPIDNTEAFF
TRBV4-1,.,.,TRBJ2-2,TGCGCCAGCAGTGGGGGAGGACGGACCGCGGCTAGCTTGACCGGGGAGCTGTTTTTT,CASSGGGRTAASLTGELFF
TRBV13,.,.,TRBJ2-3,TGTGCCAGCAGCGGCCGGGATCCATTTCTAACGGGGAGCACAGATACGCAGTATTTT,CASSGRDPFLTGSTDTQYF
TRBV9,.,.,TRBJ1-1,TGTGCCAGCGGGGGGATCACTGAAGCTTTCTTT,CASGGITEAFF
TRBV6-6,.,.,TRBJ2-3,TGTGCCAGCAGTTTGTCCCCGGCGGGGGCGGCGCAGTATTTT,CASSLSPAGAAQYF
TRBV9,.,.,TRBJ1-3,TGTGCCAGCAGCGCCCCTAGGGGCTCTGGAAACACCATATATTTT,CASSAPRGSGNTIYF
TRBV11-2,.,.,TRBJ1-2,TGTGCCAGCAGCTTAACAGGGAATAGCTATGGCTACACCTTC,CASSLTGNSYGYTF
TRBV5-1,.,.,TRBJ1-2,TGCGCCAGCAGCTTAAACAGGGCTGGCTACACCTTC,CASSLNRAGYTF
TRBV19,.,TRBD2,TRBJ2-1,TGTGCCAGTAGACTAGCGGGGTTATACAATGAGCAGTTCTTC,CASRLAGLYNEQFF
TRBV13,once,.,TRBJ2-7,TGTGCCAGCAGCTTATCAGGGTGGGAGCAGTACTTC,CASSLSGWEQYF
TRBV5-1,.,TRBD2,TRBJ2-7,TGCGCCAGCAGCTTGGACGGGGGGTTACGGTACGAGCAGTACTTC,CASSLDGGLRYEQYF
TRBV18,once,.,TRBJ2-3,TGTGCCAGCTCACCACCGGGCGGGGTTAGCACAGATACGCAGTATTTT,CASSPPGGVSTDTQYF
TRBV14,medium-sized,TRBD2,TRBJ2-5,TGTGCCAGCAGTCTAGCGGATTACCAAGAGACCCAGTACTTC,CASSLADYQETQYF
TRBV4-3,.,TRBD1,TRBJ1-4,TGCGCCAGCAGCCAAGATCGGCAGGGGGCGGAAAAACTGTTTTTT,CASSQDRQGAEKLFF
TRBV5-1,.,.,TRBJ2-1,TGCGCCAGCATGGGGCGGGGCAATGAGCAGTTCTTC,CASMGRGNEQFF
TRBV7-9,.,.,TRBJ1-2,TGTGCCAGCAGCGGCGACAGGACCATACTCTCTAACTATGGCTACACCTTC,CASSGDRTILSNYGYTF
TRBV19,medium-sized,.,TRBJ1-5,TGTGCCAGTAGACAAGTCTGGGGCGCAGGTCAGCCCCAGCATTTT,CASRQVWGAGQPQHF
TRBV10-3,.,TRBD1,TRBJ1-6,TGTGCCATCAGTGAGTACACAGGGGCGCGATCACCCCTCCACTTT,CAISEYTGARSPLHF
TRBV27,.,.,TRBJ2-7,TGTGCCAGCCGGGCCGGCGGGGTCTACGAGCAGTACTTC,CASRAGGVYEQYF
TRBV7-9,.,.,TRBJ1-1,TGTGCCAGCAGCTGGAATACCGGGACACTCCAGAACACTGAAGCTTTCTTT,CASSWNTGTLQNTEAFF
TRBV9,.,TRBD2,TRBJ2-5,TGTGCCAGCAGCGTAGATGAGCGGGGGGGCGTAGAGACCCAGTACTTC,CASSVDERGGVETQYF
TRBV2,.,.,TRBJ1-2,TGTGCCAGCATAGAACAGGGCGCTGCTAACTATGGCTACACCTTC,CASIEQGAANYGYTF
TRBV28,.,.,TRBJ1-2,TGTGCCAGCAGTCCCACAGCTAACTATGGCTACACCTTC,CASSPTANYGYTF
TRBV4-1,.,.,TRBJ1-3,TGCGCCAGCAGCCAAGCGGGATCAAGCTCTGGAAACACCATATATTTT,CASSQAGSSSGNTIYF
TRBV7-2,.,TRBD2,TRBJ2-3,TGTGCCAGCAGCTTTCGACTAGCGGGGGATACGCAGTATTTT,CASSFRLAGDTQYF
TRBV5-5,.,TRBD2,TRBJ2-7,TGTGCCAGCAGCCCGACTAGCGGGGGGGCCCACGAGCAGTACTTC,CASSPTSGGAHEQYF
TRBV6-1,.,.,TRBJ1-5,TGTGCCAGCAGTGAATTAAGGCCCCGAGGAAATCAGCCCCAGCATTTT,CASSELRPRGNQPQHF
TRBV6-9,few,.,TRBJ1-2,TGTGCCAGCAGTTACGGGCAGGGTTCCTATGGCTACACCTTC,CASSYGQGSYGYTF
TRBV2,.,.,TRBJ1-5,TGTGCCAGCACGGGGTCCTATAGCAATCAGCCCCAGCATTTT,CASTGSYSNQPQHF
TRBV4-3,.,.,TRBJ1-2,TGCGCCAGCAGCCAAGGCAGGGGAAGAGGTGGCTACACCTTC,CASSQGRGRGGYTF
TRBV30,.,.,TRBJ1-2,TGTGCCTGGAGCGGGTATGGCTACACCTTC,CAWSGYGYTF
TRBV7-2,.,.,TRBJ1-3,TGTGCCAGCAGCCTGGCTGAAGGAAACACCATATATTTT,CASSLAEGNTIYF
TRBV7-2,.,.,TRBJ2-5,TGTGCCAGCAGCCAAGAGCGAAGGACTCAAGAGACCCAGTACTTC,CASSQERRTQETQYF